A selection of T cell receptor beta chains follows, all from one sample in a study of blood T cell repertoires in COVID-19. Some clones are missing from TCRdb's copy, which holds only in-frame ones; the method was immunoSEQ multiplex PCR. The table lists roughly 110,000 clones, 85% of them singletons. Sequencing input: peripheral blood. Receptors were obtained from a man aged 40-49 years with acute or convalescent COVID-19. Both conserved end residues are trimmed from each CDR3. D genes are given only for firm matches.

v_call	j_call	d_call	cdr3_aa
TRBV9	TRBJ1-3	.	ASSRVPGNTIY
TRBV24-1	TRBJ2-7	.	ATSDPGHPYEQY
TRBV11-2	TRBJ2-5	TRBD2	ASSVGLAGGRRQETQY
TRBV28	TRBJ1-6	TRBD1	ASSGPGGISYNSPLH
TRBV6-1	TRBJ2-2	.	ASSKAGSTGELF
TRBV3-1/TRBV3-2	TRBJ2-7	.	ASSKGHGRSGEQY
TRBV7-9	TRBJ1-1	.	ASSLGGQAF
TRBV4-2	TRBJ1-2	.	ASSQAGTTGYGYT
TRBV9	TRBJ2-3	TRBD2	ASSVGLLAGGLSRPSSTDTQY
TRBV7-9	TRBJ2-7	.	ASSSLRGLWYEQY
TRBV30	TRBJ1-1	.	AWSGMRGTEAF
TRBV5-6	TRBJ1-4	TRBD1	ASSSSQGAGEKLF
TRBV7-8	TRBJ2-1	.	ASSSLPQISYNEQF
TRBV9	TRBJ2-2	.	ASSLNKAGSNTGELF
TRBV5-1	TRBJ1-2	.	ASSQGLPRGYT
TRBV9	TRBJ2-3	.	ASSVYDSGATDTQY
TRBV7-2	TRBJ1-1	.	ASRTDPNTEAF
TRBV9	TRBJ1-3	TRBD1	ASSERTGNGNTIY
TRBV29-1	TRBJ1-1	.	SVEGAMNTEAF
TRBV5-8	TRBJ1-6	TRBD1	ASSLGQGWESPLH
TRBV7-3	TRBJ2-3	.	ASSLNAGVGPYHTDTQY
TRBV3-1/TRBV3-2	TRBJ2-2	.	ASSPPTDTGELF
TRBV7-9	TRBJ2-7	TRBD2	AGGDEQY
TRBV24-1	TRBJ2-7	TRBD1	ATSDPGQGAYEQY
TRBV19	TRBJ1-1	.	ASSAGTMNTEAF
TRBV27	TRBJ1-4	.	ASSLSQGLSEKLF
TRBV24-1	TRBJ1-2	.	ATSDSRRDYGYT
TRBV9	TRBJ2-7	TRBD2	ASSEGGDGEQY
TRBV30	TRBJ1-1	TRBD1	AWSGQGPA
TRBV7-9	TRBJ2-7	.	ASSPRDTTYEQY
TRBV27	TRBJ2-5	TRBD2	ASGPWERGKETQY
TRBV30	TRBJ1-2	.	AWSVALGGNGYT
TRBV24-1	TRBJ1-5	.	ATSKGDSNQPQH
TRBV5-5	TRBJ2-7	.	ASSLAVGIPYEQY
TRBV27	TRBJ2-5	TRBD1	ASSSTGGQETQY
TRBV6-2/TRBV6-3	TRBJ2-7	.	ASSTSRYEQY
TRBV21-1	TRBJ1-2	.	ASSINTGEHGYT
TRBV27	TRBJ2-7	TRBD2	ASSTPRGGGSYEQY
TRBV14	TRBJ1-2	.	ASSQMRNYGYT
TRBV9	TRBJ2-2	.	ASSVDTGFGELF
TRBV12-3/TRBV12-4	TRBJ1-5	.	ASSLQGSQPQH
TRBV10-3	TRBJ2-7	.	AISGQESSYEQY
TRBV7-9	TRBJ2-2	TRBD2	ASSLSGPGGGLF
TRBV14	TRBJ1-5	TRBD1	ASSQGDRGFPYSNQPQH
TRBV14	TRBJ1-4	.	ASSQFMAGAFANEKLF
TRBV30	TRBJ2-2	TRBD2	AWSPRRGGLAGELF